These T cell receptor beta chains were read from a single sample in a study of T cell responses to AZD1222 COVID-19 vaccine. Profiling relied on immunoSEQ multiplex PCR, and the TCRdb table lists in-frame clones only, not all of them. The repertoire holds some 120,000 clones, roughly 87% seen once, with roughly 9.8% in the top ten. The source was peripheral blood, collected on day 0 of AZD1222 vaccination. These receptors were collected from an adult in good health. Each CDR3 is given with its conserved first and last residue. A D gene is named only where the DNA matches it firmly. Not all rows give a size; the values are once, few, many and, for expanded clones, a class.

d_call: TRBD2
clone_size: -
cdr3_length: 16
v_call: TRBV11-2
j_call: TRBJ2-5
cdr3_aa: CASSAPGLAGAETQYF
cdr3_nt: TGTGCCAGCAGCGCGCCCGGACTAGCAGGGGCAGAGACCCAGTACTTC

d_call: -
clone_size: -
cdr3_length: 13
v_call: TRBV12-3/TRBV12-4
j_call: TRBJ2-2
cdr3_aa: CASSQSATGELFF
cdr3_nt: TGTGCCAGCAGTCAATCGGCCACCGGGGAGCTGTTTTTT

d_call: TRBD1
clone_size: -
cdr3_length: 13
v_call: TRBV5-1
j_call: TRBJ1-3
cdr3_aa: CASSPQGAETIYF
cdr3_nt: TGCGCCAGCAGCCCCCAGGGGGCTGAAACCATATATTTT

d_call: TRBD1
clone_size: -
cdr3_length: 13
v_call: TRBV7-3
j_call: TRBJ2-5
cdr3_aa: CASSGTGRETQYF
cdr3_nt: TGTGCCAGCAGCGGGACAGGGAGAGAGACCCAGTACTTC

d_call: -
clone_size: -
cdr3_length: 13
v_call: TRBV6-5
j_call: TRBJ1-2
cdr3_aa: CASSYSGSSGYTF
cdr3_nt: TGTGCCAGCAGTTACTCTGGATCGTCTGGCTACACCTTC

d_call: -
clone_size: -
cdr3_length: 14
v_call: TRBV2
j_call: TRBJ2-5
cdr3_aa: CASSEQLGQETQYF
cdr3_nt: TGTGCCAGCAGTGAACAGTTGGGGCAAGAGACCCAGTACTTC

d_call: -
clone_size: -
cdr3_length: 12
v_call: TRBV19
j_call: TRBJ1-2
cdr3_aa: CASLREENGYTF
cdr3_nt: TGTGCCAGCCTCAGGGAGGAAAATGGCTACACCTTC

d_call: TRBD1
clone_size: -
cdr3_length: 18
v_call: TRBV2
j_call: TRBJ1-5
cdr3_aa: CASSETGAFFYSNQPQHF
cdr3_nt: TGTGCCAGCAGTGAAACAGGGGCCTTTTTTTATAGCAATCAGCCCCAGCATTTT

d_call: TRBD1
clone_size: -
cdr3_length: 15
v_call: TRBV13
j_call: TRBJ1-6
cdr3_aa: CASSTGGPRNSPLHF
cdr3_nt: TGTGCCAGCAGCACAGGGGGCCCGCGGAATTCACCCCTCCACTTT

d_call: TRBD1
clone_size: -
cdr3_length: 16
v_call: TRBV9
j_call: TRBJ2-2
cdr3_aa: CASSSGTAANTGELFF
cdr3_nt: TGTGCCAGCAGCTCAGGGACAGCAGCGAACACCGGGGAGCTGTTTTTT

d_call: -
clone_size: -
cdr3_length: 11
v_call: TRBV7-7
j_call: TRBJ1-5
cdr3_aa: CASSGRQPQHF
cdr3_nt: TGTGCTAGCAGCGGCAGGCAGCCCCAGCATTTT

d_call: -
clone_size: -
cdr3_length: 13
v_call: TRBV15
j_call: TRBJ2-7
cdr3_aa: CATSRGTDTGQYF
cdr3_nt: TGTGCCACCAGCAGAGGAACGGACACCGGGCAGTACTTC

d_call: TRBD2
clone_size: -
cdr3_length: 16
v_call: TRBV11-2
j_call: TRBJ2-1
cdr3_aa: CASSLNRLAGVNEQFF
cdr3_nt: TGTGCCAGCAGCTTAAATCGGCTAGCGGGAGTTAATGAGCAGTTCTTC

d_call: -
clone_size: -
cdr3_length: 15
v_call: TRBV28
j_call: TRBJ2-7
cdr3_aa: CASSTWGSGSYEQYF
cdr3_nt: TGTGCCAGTAGTACATGGGGCAGCGGCTCCTACGAGCAGTACTTC

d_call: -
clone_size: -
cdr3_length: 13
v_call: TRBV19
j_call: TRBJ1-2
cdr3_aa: CASSIREGYGYTF
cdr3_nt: TGTGCCAGTAGTATCAGAGAAGGCTATGGCTACACCTTC

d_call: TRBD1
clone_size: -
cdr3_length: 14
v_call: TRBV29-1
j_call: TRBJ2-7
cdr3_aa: CSVRQGFSSYEQYF
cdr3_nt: TGCAGCGTGAGACAGGGATTCAGCTCCTACGAGCAGTACTTC

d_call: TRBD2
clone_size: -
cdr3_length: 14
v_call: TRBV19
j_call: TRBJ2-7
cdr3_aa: CASRSSGRMYEQYF
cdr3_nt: TGTGCCAGTAGGTCTAGCGGGAGAATGTACGAGCAGTACTTC

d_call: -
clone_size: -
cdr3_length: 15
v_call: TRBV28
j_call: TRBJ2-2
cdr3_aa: CASRASRGGTGELFF
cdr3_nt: TGTGCCAGCAGAGCATCCAGGGGCGGCACCGGGGAGCTGTTTTTT

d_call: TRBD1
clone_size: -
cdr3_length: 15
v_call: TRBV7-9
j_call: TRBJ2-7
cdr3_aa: CASSRDRAVIYEQYF
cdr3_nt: TGTGCCAGCAGCCGGGACAGGGCCGTAATCTACGAGCAGTACTTC

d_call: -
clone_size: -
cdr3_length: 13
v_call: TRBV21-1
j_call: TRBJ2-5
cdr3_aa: CASSKRRGETQYF
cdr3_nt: TGTGCCAGCAGCAAAAGGAGAGGGGAGACCCAGTACTTC

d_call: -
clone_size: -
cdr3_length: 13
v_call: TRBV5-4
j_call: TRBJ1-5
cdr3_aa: CASSFGQNQPQHF
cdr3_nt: TGTGCCAGCAGCTTTGGGCAGAATCAGCCCCAGCATTTT

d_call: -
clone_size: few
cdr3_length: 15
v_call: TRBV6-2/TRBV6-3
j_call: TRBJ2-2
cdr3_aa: CASSLGDPNTGELFF
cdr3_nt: TGTGCCAGCAGCCTTGGGGACCCGAACACCGGGGAGCTGTTTTTT

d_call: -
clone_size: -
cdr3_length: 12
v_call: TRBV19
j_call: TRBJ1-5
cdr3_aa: CATGDSNQPQHF
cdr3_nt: TGTGCGACGGGGGATAGCAATCAGCCCCAGCATTTT

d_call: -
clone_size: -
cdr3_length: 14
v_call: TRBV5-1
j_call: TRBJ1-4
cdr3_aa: CASSPTATNEKLFF
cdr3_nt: TGCGCCAGCAGCCCGACTGCAACTAATGAAAAACTGTTTTTT

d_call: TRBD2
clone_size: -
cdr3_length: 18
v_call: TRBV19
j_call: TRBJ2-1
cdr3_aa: CASSIRTSGGAVHNEQFF
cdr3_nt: TGTGCCAGTAGTATCAGGACTAGCGGGGGGGCCGTCCACAATGAGCAGTTCTTC

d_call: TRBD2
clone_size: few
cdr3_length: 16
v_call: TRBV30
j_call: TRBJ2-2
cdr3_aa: CAWSVQTGGSTGELFF
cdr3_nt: TGTGCCTGGAGTGTCCAAACTGGCGGGAGCACCGGGGAGCTGTTTTTT